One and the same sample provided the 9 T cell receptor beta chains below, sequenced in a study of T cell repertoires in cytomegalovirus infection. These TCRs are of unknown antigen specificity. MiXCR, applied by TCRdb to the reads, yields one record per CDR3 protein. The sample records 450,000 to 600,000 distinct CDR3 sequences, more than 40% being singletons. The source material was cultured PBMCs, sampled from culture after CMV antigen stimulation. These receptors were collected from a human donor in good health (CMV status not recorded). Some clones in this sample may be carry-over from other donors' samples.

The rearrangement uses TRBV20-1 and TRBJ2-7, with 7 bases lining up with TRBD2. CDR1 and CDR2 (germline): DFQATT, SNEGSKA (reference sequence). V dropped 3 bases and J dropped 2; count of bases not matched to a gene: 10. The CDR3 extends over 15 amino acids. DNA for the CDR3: TGCAGTGCTAGCGGTGAGGCTAGCGGAACCTACGAGCAGTACTTC. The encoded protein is CSASGEASGTYEQYF.

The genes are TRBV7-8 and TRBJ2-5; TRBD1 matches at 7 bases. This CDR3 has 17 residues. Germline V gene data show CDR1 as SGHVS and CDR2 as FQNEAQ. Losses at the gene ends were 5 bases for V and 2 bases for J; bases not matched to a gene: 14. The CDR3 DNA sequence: TGTGCCAGCAGCCTAGGTCCGACAGGGAGTCTTCAAGAGACCCAGTACTTC. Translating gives CASSLGPTGSLQETQYF.

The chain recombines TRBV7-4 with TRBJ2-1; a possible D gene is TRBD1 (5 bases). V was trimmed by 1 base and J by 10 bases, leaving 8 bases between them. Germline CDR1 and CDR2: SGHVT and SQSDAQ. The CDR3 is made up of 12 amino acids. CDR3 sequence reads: CASSLVRTEQFF. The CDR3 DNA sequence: TGTGCCAGCAGCTTAGTAAGGACAGAGCAGTTCTTC.

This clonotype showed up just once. CDR3 sequence (DNA): TGCAGTGCTAGAGTCCGGGTCCGGGGGTCTGGGGCCAACGTCCTGACTTTC. This codes for CSARVRVRGSGANVLTF. The chain joins TRBV20-1 to TRBJ2-6; possibly TRBD2 for D (6 bases). The CDR3 covers 17 residues. CDR1 DFQATT and CDR2 SNEGSKA come from the germline V gene (reference sequence). With 1 base removed from V and 1 base from J, the gap between germline ends came to 14 bases.

The CDR3 sequence: CSARGGGDGEQFF. CDR3 nucleotide sequence: TGCAGTGCTAGGGGGGGCGGGGATGGTGAGCAGTTCTTC. The chain employs TRBV20-1 and TRBJ2-1; D might be TRBD1 or TRBD2, each matching 6 bases. This CDR3 has 13 residues. Per germline, CDR1 DFQATT and CDR2 SNEGSKA (reference sequence). Trimming removed 3 bases at V and 9 bases at J, with 15 bases between.

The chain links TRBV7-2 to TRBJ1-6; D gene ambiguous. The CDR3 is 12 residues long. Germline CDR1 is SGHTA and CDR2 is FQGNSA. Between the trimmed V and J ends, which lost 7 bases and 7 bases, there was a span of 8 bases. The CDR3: CASTFSNSPLHF. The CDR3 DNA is TGTGCCAGCACCTTTAGCAATTCACCCCTCCACTTT.

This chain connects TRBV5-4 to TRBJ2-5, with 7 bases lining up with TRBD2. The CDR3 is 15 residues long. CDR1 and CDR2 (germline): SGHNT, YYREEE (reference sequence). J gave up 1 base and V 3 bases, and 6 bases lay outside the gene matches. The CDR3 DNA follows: TGTGCCAGCAGCTCCCAGCGGGAACCCCAAGAGACCCAGTACTTC. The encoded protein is CASSSQREPQETQYF. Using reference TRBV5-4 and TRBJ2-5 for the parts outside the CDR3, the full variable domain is ETGVTQSPTHLIKTRGQQVTLRCSSQSGHNTVSWYQQALGQGPQFIFQYYREEENGRGNFPPRFSGLQFPNYSSELNVNALELDDSALYLCASSSQREPQETQYFGPGTRLLVL.

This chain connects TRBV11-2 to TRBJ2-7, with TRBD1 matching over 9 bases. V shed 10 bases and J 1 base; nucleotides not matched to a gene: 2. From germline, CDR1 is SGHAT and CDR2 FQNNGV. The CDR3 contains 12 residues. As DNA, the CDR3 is TGTGCCATCGGACAGGGGTCCTACGAGCAGTACTTC. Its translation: CAIGQGSYEQYF.

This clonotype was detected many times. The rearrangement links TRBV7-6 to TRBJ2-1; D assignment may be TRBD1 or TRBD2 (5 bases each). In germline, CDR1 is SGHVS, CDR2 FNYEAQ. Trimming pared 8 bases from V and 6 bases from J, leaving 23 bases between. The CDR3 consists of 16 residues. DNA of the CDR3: TGTGCCAGCGGGCCCGGGTGGGGGACGGGCTCCAATGAGCAGTTCTTC. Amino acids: CASGPGWGTGSNEQFF.